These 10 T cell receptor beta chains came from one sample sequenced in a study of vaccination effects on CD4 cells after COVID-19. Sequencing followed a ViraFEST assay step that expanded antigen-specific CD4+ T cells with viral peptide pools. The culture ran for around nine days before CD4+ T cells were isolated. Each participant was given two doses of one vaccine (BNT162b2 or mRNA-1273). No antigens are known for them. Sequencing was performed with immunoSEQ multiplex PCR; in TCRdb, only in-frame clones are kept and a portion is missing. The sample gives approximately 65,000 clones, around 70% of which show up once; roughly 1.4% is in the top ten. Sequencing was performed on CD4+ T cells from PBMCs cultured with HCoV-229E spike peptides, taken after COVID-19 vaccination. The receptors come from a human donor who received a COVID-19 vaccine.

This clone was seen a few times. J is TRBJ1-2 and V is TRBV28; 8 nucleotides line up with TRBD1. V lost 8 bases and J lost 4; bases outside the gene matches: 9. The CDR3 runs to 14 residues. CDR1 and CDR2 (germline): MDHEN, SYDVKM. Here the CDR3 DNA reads TGTGCCAGCGGGGGGATCACAGGGGGCTATGGCTACACCTTC. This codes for CASGGITGGYGYTF.

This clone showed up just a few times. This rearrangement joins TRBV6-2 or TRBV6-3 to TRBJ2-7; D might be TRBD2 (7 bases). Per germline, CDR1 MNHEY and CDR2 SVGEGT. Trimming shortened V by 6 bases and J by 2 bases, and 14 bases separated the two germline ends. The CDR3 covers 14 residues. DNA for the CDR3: TGTGCCAGCAGCCCCGTGCGGGGGCCCTACGAGCAGTACGTC. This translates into CASSPVRGPYEQYV.

Here the CDR3 DNA reads TGTGCCATCAGTGAGTCGAGAGGACAGGGGTTCCACGAGCAGTACGTC. It translates to CAISESRGQGFHEQYV. The gene calls are TRBV10-3 and TRBJ2-7, with 9 nucleotides matching TRBD1. The germline CDR1 and CDR2 sequences are ENHRY and SYGVKD. This CDR3 is built from 16 residues. V shed 0 bases and J 5 bases; nucleotides not matched to a gene: 8.

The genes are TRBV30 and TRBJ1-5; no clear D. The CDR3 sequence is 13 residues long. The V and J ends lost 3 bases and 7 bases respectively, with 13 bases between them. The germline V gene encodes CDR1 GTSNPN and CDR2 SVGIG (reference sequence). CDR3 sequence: CAWSMTGFQPQHF. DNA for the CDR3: TGTGCCTGGAGCATGACGGGCTTCCAGCCCCAGCATTTT.

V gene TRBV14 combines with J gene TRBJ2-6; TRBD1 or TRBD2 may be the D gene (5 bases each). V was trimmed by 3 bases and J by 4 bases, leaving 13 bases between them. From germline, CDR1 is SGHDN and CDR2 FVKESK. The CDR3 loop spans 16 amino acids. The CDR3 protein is CASSHGATGGANVLTF. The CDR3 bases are TGTGCCAGCAGCCACGGGGCAACAGGCGGGGCCAACGTCCTGACTTTC. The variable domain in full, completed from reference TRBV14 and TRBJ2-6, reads EAGVTQFPSHSVIEKGQTVTLRCDPISGHDNLYWYRRVMGKEIKFLLHFVKESKQDESGMPNNRFLAERTGGTYSTLKVQPAELEDSGVYFCASSHGATGGANVLTFGAGSRLTVL.

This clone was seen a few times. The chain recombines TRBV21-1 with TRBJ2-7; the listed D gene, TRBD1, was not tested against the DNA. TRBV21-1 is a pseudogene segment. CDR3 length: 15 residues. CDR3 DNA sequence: TGTGCCAGCAGCCCTAAGATCAGGTTTAGGTACGAGCAGTACGTC. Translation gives CASSPKIRFRYEQYV.

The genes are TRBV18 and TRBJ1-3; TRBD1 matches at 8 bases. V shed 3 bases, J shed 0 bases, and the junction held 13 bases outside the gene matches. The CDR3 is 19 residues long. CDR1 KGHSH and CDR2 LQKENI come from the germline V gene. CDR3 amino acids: CASSPLRWDRTSSGNTIYF. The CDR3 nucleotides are TGTGCCAGCTCACCGTTAAGGTGGGACAGGACAAGCTCTGGAAACACCATATATTTT.

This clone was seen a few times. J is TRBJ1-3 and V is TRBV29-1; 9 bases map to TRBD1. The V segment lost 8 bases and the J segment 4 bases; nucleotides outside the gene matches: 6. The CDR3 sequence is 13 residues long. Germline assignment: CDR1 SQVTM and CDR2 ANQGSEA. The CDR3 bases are TGCAGCTACACAGGGGGCGGAGGAAACACCATATATTTT. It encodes CSYTGGGGNTIYF. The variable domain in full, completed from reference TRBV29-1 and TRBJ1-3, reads SAVISQKPSRDICQRGTSLTIQCQVDSQVTMMFWYRQQPGQSLTLIATANQGSEATYESGFVIDKFPISRPNLTFSTLTVSNMSPEDSSIYLCSYTGGGGNTIYFGEGSWLTVV.

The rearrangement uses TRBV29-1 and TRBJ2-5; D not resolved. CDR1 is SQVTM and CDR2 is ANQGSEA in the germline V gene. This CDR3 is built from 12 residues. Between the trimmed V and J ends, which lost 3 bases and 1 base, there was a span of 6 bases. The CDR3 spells CSVDRTQETQYF. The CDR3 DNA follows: TGCAGCGTTGACCGGACCCAAGAGACCCAGTACTTC.

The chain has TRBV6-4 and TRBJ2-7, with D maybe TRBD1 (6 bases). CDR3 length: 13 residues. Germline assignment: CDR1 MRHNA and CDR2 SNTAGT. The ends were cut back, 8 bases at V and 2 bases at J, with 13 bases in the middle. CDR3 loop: CASHRVLTYEQYV. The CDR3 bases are TGTGCCAGCCACAGGGTGTTGACCTACGAGCAGTACGTC.